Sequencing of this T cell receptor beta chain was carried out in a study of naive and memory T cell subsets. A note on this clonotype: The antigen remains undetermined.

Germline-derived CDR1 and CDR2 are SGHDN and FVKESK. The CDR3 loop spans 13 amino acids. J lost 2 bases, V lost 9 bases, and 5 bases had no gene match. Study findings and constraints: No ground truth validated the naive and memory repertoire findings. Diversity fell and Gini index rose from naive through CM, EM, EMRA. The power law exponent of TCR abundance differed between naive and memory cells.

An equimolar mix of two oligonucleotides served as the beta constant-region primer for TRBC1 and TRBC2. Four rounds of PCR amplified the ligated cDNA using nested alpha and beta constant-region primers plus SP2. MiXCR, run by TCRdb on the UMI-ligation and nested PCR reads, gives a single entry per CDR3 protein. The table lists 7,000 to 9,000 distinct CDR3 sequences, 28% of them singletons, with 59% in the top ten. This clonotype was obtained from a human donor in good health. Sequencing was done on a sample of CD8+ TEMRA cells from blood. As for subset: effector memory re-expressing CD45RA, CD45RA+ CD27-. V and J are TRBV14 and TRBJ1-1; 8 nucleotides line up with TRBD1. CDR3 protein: CASRDRRNTEAFF. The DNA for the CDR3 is TGTGCCAGTAGGGACAGGCGAAACACTGAAGCTTTCTTT. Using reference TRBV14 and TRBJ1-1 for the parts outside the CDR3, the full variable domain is EAGVTQFPSHSVIEKGQTVTLRCDPISGHDNLYWYRRVMGKEIKFLLHFVKESKQDESGMPNNRFLAERTGGTYSTLKVQPAELEDSGVYFCASRDRRNTEAFFGQGTRLTVV.